This T cell receptor beta chain was recovered during a study of CXCR4 blockade with PD-1 therapy in pancreatic cancer. Findings and caveats of the study: Intratumoral clonality (mean approximately 0.15) exceeded healthy blood (less than 0.055) but did not track survival. Frequent tumor clones were encoded by many distinct rearrangements, suggesting shared antigens. Antigen-specificity overlap of convergent dominant clones remained unconfirmed.

Germline CDR1 and CDR2: MNHGY and SAAAGT. V dropped 8 bases and J dropped 9; count of bases not matched to a gene: 13. This CDR3 has 14 residues. Produced via immunoSEQ multiplex PCR; TCRdb's table is partial and in-frame only. This table has roughly 5,800 clones, less than 40% appearing once. This clone has ten or more counts. Its specificity is unknown. Input material: tumor tissue. The clonotype comes from a human donor with pancreatic ductal adenocarcinoma. V is TRBV6-8 and J is TRBJ2-1; 7 bases align to TRBD2. The CDR3 loop reads CASRVGAGRGEQFF. The CDR3 DNA sequence: TGTGCCAGCCGGGTGGGAGCGGGAAGGGGTGAGCAGTTCTTC.